This note documents a single T cell receptor (beta chain) sequence. What it recognizes is unknown. TCRdb reprocessed the PCR reads with MiXCR, giving one entry per CDR3 protein. The sample has hundreds of thousands of distinct CDR3 sequences, 15% to 20% seen once. The CDR3 runs to 14 residues. The germline gives CDR1 LGHNA, CDR2 YSLEER. Trimming took 0 bases from V and 7 from J, leaving 12 bases between them. The data belong to a study of molecular identifiers for immune sequencing clone quantification. Whole-study results and caveats: Under 1% of molecules in naive cells, but over 99% of effector molecules, belonged to clones above 20 RNA copies.

Material: naive CD8+ T cells from blood, with Jurkat cell RNA spiked in. Subset indicated: FACS-sorted CD8+CD4-CCR7+CD45RA+ naive T cells. The receptor was isolated from a human donor in good health. Some libraries in this study had Jurkat cell RNA spiked in. This chain uses TRBV4-3 with TRBJ1-2; the D is unclear. The CDR3: CASSQDLGFGGYTF. The CDR3 DNA sequence: TGCGCCAGCAGCCAAGATTTGGGTTTTGGTGGCTACACCTTC.